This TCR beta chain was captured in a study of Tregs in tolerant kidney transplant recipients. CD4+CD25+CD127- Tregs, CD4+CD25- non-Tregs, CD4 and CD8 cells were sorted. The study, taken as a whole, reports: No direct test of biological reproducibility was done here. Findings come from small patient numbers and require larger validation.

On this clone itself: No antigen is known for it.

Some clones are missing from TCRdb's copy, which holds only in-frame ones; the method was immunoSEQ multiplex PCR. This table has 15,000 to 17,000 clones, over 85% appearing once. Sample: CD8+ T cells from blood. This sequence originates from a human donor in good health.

The CDR3 spells CASSYAGGATDTQYF. CDR3 in DNA: TGTGCCAGCAGTTATGCCGGGGGGGCAACAGATACGCAGTATTTT. The rearrangement links TRBV6-5 to TRBJ2-3; TRBD2 agrees at 8 bases. CDR3 length: 15 residues. Trimming took 3 bases from V and 3 from J; bases not matched to a gene: 5. From germline, CDR1 is MNHEY and CDR2 SVGAGI.